The T cell receptor beta chain under discussion was sequenced for a study of human T cells and chemical hapten exposure. TCRdb called the RACE reads again in MiXCR, with one record for every CDR3 protein. The table records approximately 400,000 distinct CDR3 sequences, roughly 5.3% of them present only once. Noted time point: pre-sensitization, week 0. Indicated treatment: therapeutic diphenylcyclopropenone sensitization with weekly scalp DPC. This CDR3 region has 16 residues. Germline V lookup: CDR1 LGHDT, CDR2 YNNKEL (reference sequence). V lost 0 bases to trimming and J lost 4 bases, with 10 bases between them.

The gene calls are TRBV3-1 and TRBJ1-6, with D perhaps matching TRBD1 (6 bases). The sample in question was whole blood, obtained in connection with sensitization to the hapten diphenylcyclopropenone (DPC). This receptor was taken from a woman aged 45-65 years with alopecia areata. Some clones in this sample may be carry-over from other donors' samples. CDR3 loop: CASSQDLDRYNSPLHF. The CDR3 bases are TGTGCCAGCAGCCAAGATCTGGACAGATATAATTCACCCCTCCACTTT.